This entry lists 5 T cell receptor beta chains sequenced from one sample in a study of T cell responses to AZD1222 COVID-19 vaccine. Clones were read by immunoSEQ multiplex PCR, and TCRdb kept only the in-frame ones, dropping some. There are roughly 120,000 clones in the sample; 80% to 90% occur only once, and just under 9.5% lies in the top ten. Sequenced here: peripheral blood, sampled on day 0 of AZD1222 vaccination. These receptors came from an adult in good health.

The genes are TRBV7-2 and TRBJ2-7; D may match TRBD1 or TRBD2 (5 bases each). The germline gives CDR1 SGHTA, CDR2 FQGNSA. The CDR3 sequence is 13 residues long. The V end was cut by 5 bases, the J end by 3 bases, with 11 bases between. CDR3 nucleotide sequence: TGTGCCAGCAGCACCCGGGACGGCTACGAGCAGTACTTC. It encodes CASSTRDGYEQYF.

The chain employs TRBV27 and TRBJ2-3, with a possible D match to TRBD1 (5 bases). The CDR3 extends over 14 amino acids. Germline CDR1 is MNHEY and CDR2 is SMNVEV (reference sequence). V dropped 6 bases and J dropped 4 bases, with 14 bases sitting between them. Written as DNA, the CDR3 is TGTGCCAGCAGCGTTTGGGGCAGGGCAGATACGCAGTATTTT. This codes for CASSVWGRADTQYF.

This clone was seen a few times. The V and J genes are TRBV21-1 and TRBJ2-4. TRBV21-1 counts as a pseudogene. The CDR3 length is 15 residues. This CDR3 is CASSRVQIAKNIQYF. As DNA, the CDR3 is TGTGCCAGCAGCCGCGTTCAGATAGCCAAAAACATTCAGTACTTC.

The chain combines TRBV3-1 (or the pseudogene TRBV3-2) with TRBJ2-7; D is unresolved. V was pared by 5 bases and J by 3 bases, with 5 bases between. In germline, CDR1 is LGHDT, CDR2 YNNKEL (reference sequence). The CDR3 spans 11 residues. In nucleotides, the CDR3 is TGTGCCAGCAGCGCGATCTACGAGCAGTACTTC. This translates into CASSAIYEQYF.

The chain uses TRBV7-2 and TRBJ2-1, with D perhaps matching TRBD1 (5 bases). Germline lookup yields CDR1 SGHTA and CDR2 FQGNSA. This CDR3 comprises 15 residues. V was pared by 3 bases and J by 2 bases, with 11 bases between. CDR3 sequence: CASSFRQGTYNEQFF. The CDR3 DNA is TGTGCCAGCAGCTTCCGCCAGGGTACCTACAATGAGCAGTTCTTC.